A selection of T cell receptor beta chains follows, all from one sample in a study of shared clonotypes between healthy human individuals. Measured with immunoSEQ multiplex PCR; TCRdb has only the in-frame clones, and not every one. Of millions of clones in the sample, roughly 96% were seen once. Material for sequencing was naive CD4+ T cells sorted from blood. The receptors were gathered from a man between 18 and 29 years old in good health. The CDR3 runs from the conserved cysteine through the conserved F or W. A D gene is named only where the DNA matches it firmly. Size is stated for part of the rows, as once, few or many counts, or as a class when the clone is expanded.

j_call: TRBJ2-7
clone_size: -
v_call: TRBV5-6
d_call: -
cdr3_aa: CASSSPRGQGTYEQYF
cdr3_nt: TGTGCCAGCAGCTCACCTCGAGGCCAGGGGACCTACGAGCAGTACTTC

j_call: TRBJ2-5
clone_size: -
v_call: TRBV14
d_call: -
cdr3_aa: CASSQDWGSQETQYF
cdr3_nt: TGTGCCAGCAGCCAAGACTGGGGCAGCCAAGAGACCCAGTACTTC

j_call: TRBJ2-7
clone_size: -
v_call: TRBV7-2
d_call: TRBD2
cdr3_aa: CASSPTSGGPYEQYF
cdr3_nt: TGTGCCAGCAGCCCTACTAGCGGAGGACCCTACGAGCAGTACTTC

j_call: TRBJ1-1
clone_size: -
v_call: TRBV5-4
d_call: -
cdr3_aa: CASSFKIGVGNTEAFF
cdr3_nt: TGTGCCAGCAGCTTTAAAATAGGGGTCGGGAACACTGAAGCTTTCTTT

j_call: TRBJ2-2
clone_size: -
v_call: TRBV6-6
d_call: -
cdr3_aa: CASSYSIGLAVGELFF
cdr3_nt: TGTGCCAGCAGTTACTCAATTGGGCTAGCTGTCGGGGAGCTGTTTTTT

j_call: TRBJ2-7
clone_size: -
v_call: TRBV6-6
d_call: TRBD2
cdr3_aa: CASRLAGDLSYEQYF
cdr3_nt: TGTGCCAGCAGACTAGCGGGAGACCTCTCCTACGAGCAGTACTTC

j_call: TRBJ1-4
clone_size: -
v_call: TRBV18
d_call: -
cdr3_aa: CASSPGPLNEKLFF
cdr3_nt: TGTGCCAGCTCACCAGGGCCTCTTAATGAAAAACTGTTTTTT

j_call: TRBJ2-1
clone_size: -
v_call: TRBV9
d_call: -
cdr3_aa: CASSVVGGSYNEQFF
cdr3_nt: TGTGCCAGCAGCGTAGTGGGGGGCTCCTACAATGAGCAGTTCTTC

j_call: TRBJ2-7
clone_size: -
v_call: TRBV5-1
d_call: TRBD1
cdr3_aa: CASSGGRDRGNQQYF
cdr3_nt: TGCGCCAGCAGCGGGGGCCGGGACAGGGGCAATCAGCAGTACTTC

j_call: TRBJ2-7
clone_size: -
v_call: TRBV4-3
d_call: TRBD2
cdr3_aa: CASSQASSSGGHEQYF
cdr3_nt: TGCGCCAGCAGCCAAGCGTCCTCGAGCGGGGGCCACGAGCAGTACTTC

j_call: TRBJ1-2
clone_size: few
v_call: TRBV4-1
d_call: -
cdr3_aa: CASSQDSEYGGYTF
cdr3_nt: TGCGCCAGCAGCCAAGATTCTGAGTATGGTGGCTACACCTTC

j_call: TRBJ2-2
clone_size: -
v_call: TRBV10-3
d_call: TRBD2
cdr3_aa: CAIGNRGGEDTGELFF
cdr3_nt: TGTGCCATCGGCAACCGGGGAGGGGAAGACACCGGGGAGCTGTTTTTT

j_call: TRBJ2-5
clone_size: -
v_call: TRBV5-1
d_call: -
cdr3_aa: CASSLEGRGETQYF
cdr3_nt: TGCGCCAGCAGCTTGGAGGGCAGGGGAGAGACCCAGTACTTC

j_call: TRBJ1-4
clone_size: -
v_call: TRBV5-6
d_call: -
cdr3_aa: CASSLLGGGLHEKLFF
cdr3_nt: TGTGCCAGCAGCTTGTTGGGTGGGGGACTACATGAAAAACTGTTTTTT

j_call: TRBJ2-3
clone_size: -
v_call: TRBV7-9
d_call: -
cdr3_aa: CASSLDSRPTDTQYF
cdr3_nt: TGTGCCAGCAGCTTAGATAGTCGTCCCACAGATACGCAGTATTTT

j_call: TRBJ2-5
clone_size: -
v_call: TRBV10-3
d_call: -
cdr3_aa: CAISEPTEYRETQYF
cdr3_nt: TGTGCCATCAGTGAGCCGACCGAGTATAGGGAGACCCAGTACTTC

j_call: TRBJ1-3
clone_size: -
v_call: TRBV11-1
d_call: TRBD1
cdr3_aa: CASSLGQTFSGNTIYF
cdr3_nt: TGTGCCAGCAGCTTGGGACAGACTTTCTCTGGAAACACCATATATTTT

j_call: TRBJ2-5
clone_size: -
v_call: TRBV5-1
d_call: -
cdr3_aa: CASSLGVLQETQYF
cdr3_nt: TGCGCCAGCAGCTTGGGGGTTTTACAAGAGACCCAGTACTTC

j_call: TRBJ1-1
clone_size: -
v_call: TRBV5-6
d_call: -
cdr3_aa: CASSRGQPNTEAFF
cdr3_nt: TGTGCCAGCAGCCGGGGACAACCGAACACTGAAGCTTTCTTT

j_call: TRBJ2-7
clone_size: -
v_call: TRBV6-6
d_call: -
cdr3_aa: CASKGLPYEQYF
cdr3_nt: TGTGCCAGCAAGGGGTTACCCTACGAGCAGTACTTC

j_call: TRBJ1-2
clone_size: -
v_call: TRBV6-6
d_call: -
cdr3_aa: CASSYSRAGASYGYTF
cdr3_nt: TGTGCCAGCAGTTACTCTCGGGCAGGGGCCTCCTATGGCTACACCTTC

j_call: TRBJ2-5
clone_size: -
v_call: TRBV20-1
d_call: -
cdr3_aa: CSAQAGETQYF
cdr3_nt: TGCAGTGCTCAAGCTGGGGAGACCCAGTACTTC

j_call: TRBJ2-7
clone_size: -
v_call: TRBV5-1
d_call: -
cdr3_aa: CASSINSGEQYF
cdr3_nt: TGCGCCAGCAGCATCAATTCTGGGGAGCAGTACTTC

j_call: TRBJ2-7
clone_size: -
v_call: TRBV5-4
d_call: -
cdr3_aa: CASSEDGSTYEQYF
cdr3_nt: TGTGCCAGCAGCGAGGACGGGTCGACCTACGAGCAGTACTTC

j_call: TRBJ2-3
clone_size: -
v_call: TRBV5-4
d_call: TRBD1
cdr3_aa: CASSLRDREQDTQYF
cdr3_nt: TGTGCCAGCAGCCTCCGGGACAGGGAACAAGATACGCAGTATTTT

j_call: TRBJ1-4
clone_size: -
v_call: TRBV2
d_call: -
cdr3_aa: CASSLRGSLGDEKLFF
cdr3_nt: TGTGCCAGCAGCCTCCGCGGCAGTTTGGGGGATGAAAAACTGTTTTTT

j_call: TRBJ2-1
clone_size: -
v_call: TRBV5-4
d_call: -
cdr3_aa: CASSSKKGGFNEQFF
cdr3_nt: TGTGCCAGCAGCAGCAAAAAGGGGGGGTTCAATGAGCAGTTCTTC

j_call: TRBJ2-2
clone_size: once
v_call: TRBV7-2
d_call: TRBD2
cdr3_aa: CASRTLAGDSTGELFF
cdr3_nt: TGTGCCAGCAGGACACTAGCGGGAGACTCCACCGGGGAGCTGTTTTTT

j_call: TRBJ1-5
clone_size: -
v_call: TRBV11-2
d_call: -
cdr3_aa: CASSPGADGNQPQHF
cdr3_nt: TGTGCCAGCAGCCCAGGGGCGGATGGCAATCAGCCCCAGCATTTT

j_call: TRBJ2-7
clone_size: -
v_call: TRBV4-1
d_call: -
cdr3_aa: CASSQGDFRYEQYF
cdr3_nt: TGCGCCAGCAGCCAAGGCGACTTTCGCTACGAGCAGTACTTC

j_call: TRBJ1-3
clone_size: -
v_call: TRBV9
d_call: TRBD1
cdr3_aa: CASSVPTRDRAPLSSGNTIYF
cdr3_nt: TGTGCCAGCAGCGTTCCTACCCGGGACAGGGCCCCCCTTAGCTCTGGAAACACCATATATTTT

j_call: TRBJ1-2
clone_size: -
v_call: TRBV7-2
d_call: TRBD1
cdr3_aa: CASSSSPGQGIYGYTF
cdr3_nt: TGTGCCAGCAGCTCTTCACCGGGACAGGGAATCTATGGCTACACCTTC

j_call: TRBJ2-7
clone_size: -
v_call: TRBV7-3
d_call: TRBD1
cdr3_aa: CASSRDRVTEQYF
cdr3_nt: TGTGCCAGCAGCCGGGACAGGGTGACTGAGCAGTACTTC

j_call: TRBJ2-7
clone_size: -
v_call: TRBV5-4
d_call: TRBD2
cdr3_aa: CASRQAGTSGTYEQYF
cdr3_nt: TGTGCCAGCAGACAAGCCGGGACTAGCGGGACCTACGAGCAGTACTTC

j_call: TRBJ2-1
clone_size: -
v_call: TRBV2
d_call: -
cdr3_aa: CASGGHYNEQFF
cdr3_nt: TGTGCCAGCGGTGGACACTACAATGAGCAGTTCTTC

j_call: TRBJ2-3
clone_size: -
v_call: TRBV28
d_call: -
cdr3_aa: CASNARGSRDTQYF
cdr3_nt: TGTGCCAGCAACGCGAGGGGATCCCGTGATACGCAGTATTTT

j_call: TRBJ2-1
clone_size: -
v_call: TRBV5-4
d_call: TRBD2
cdr3_aa: CASSLAGLADTFF
cdr3_nt: TGTGCCAGCAGCTTGGCGGGACTAGCAGACACGTTCTTC

j_call: TRBJ1-5
clone_size: -
v_call: TRBV5-1
d_call: -
cdr3_aa: CASSLEGQVSQPQHF
cdr3_nt: TGCGCCAGCAGCTTGGAAGGCCAGGTGAGTCAGCCCCAGCATTTT

j_call: TRBJ1-4
clone_size: -
v_call: TRBV29-1
d_call: -
cdr3_aa: CSVEVPSIGEKLFF
cdr3_nt: TGCAGCGTTGAAGTCCCTTCGATCGGTGAAAAACTGTTTTTT

j_call: TRBJ2-5
clone_size: -
v_call: TRBV18
d_call: TRBD1
cdr3_aa: CASSTLTGGAEETQYF
cdr3_nt: TGTGCCAGCTCCACGCTTACAGGGGGCGCGGAAGAGACCCAGTACTTC

j_call: TRBJ1-1
clone_size: -
v_call: TRBV18
d_call: -
cdr3_aa: CASSKQENTEAFF
cdr3_nt: TGTGCCAGCTCAAAACAGGAGAACACTGAAGCTTTCTTT

j_call: TRBJ2-2
clone_size: once
v_call: TRBV30
d_call: TRBD2
cdr3_aa: CAWSVVRTSGSTGELFF
cdr3_nt: TGTGCCTGGAGTGTAGTCCGGACTAGCGGGAGCACCGGGGAGCTGTTTTTT

j_call: TRBJ2-2
clone_size: -
v_call: TRBV6-1
d_call: -
cdr3_aa: CASSQEGTNTGELFF
cdr3_nt: TGTGCCAGCAGTCAGGAAGGGACAAACACCGGGGAGCTGTTTTTT

j_call: TRBJ2-7
clone_size: -
v_call: TRBV4-3
d_call: TRBD1
cdr3_aa: CASSQAALPGQSYEQYF
cdr3_nt: TGCGCCAGCAGCCAAGCCGCCCTCCCGGGACAGAGCTACGAGCAGTACTTC

j_call: TRBJ2-1
clone_size: -
v_call: TRBV7-3
d_call: -
cdr3_aa: CASSLGTAYNEQFF
cdr3_nt: TGTGCCAGCAGCTTAGGTACGGCTTACAATGAGCAGTTCTTC